Sequencing of this T cell receptor beta chain was carried out in a study of blood T cell repertoires in COVID-19. The wider study: The samples span acute and convalescent COVID-19 from the United States, Italy and Spain.

Per the original data handling: Cell counts per sample came from amplifying reference gene primers. Produced via immunoSEQ multiplex PCR; TCRdb's table is partial and in-frame only. The V and J calls and clone size are taken from that table; D and trimming were inferred from the DNA. The sample includes about 400,000 clones, more than 80% of them seen just once. The CDR3 sequence is 16 residues long. The V end was cut by 6 bases, the J end by 3 bases, with 15 bases between. CDR1 is LGHDT, CDR2 YNNKEL, per germline (reference sequence). The TCR was taken from a man aged 40-49 years with acute or convalescent COVID-19. This chain joins TRBV3-1 (or the pseudogene TRBV3-2) and TRBJ2-6; D possibly corresponds to TRBD2 (5 bases). Sequencing input: peripheral blood. DNA of the CDR3: TGTGCCAGCAGGCCAGACTTGGCGGGTGGGGCCAACGTCCTGACTTTC. As protein: CASRPDLAGGANVLTF.